The 9 T cell receptor beta chains given below trace back to one sample, sequenced in a study of identical twins. TCRdb used MiXCR to reprocess the 5' RACE reads, holding one entry per CDR3 protein. Here the sample spans 450,000 or so distinct CDR3 sequences, approximately 15% being singletons. These same data were also listed under a study on yellow fever vaccine responses in identical twins.

The sample taken for sequencing was CD4+ T cells sorted from blood. The source is a woman aged 18-30 years in good health.

This clonotype was counted at least ten times. The chain couples TRBV27 to TRBJ2-3; 7 nucleotides line up with TRBD2. J lost 0 bases, V lost 7 bases, and 7 bases had no gene match. CDR1 and CDR2 from the germline V gene are MNHEY and SMNVEV (reference sequence). The CDR3 loop spans 15 amino acids. CDR3 sequence reads: CASNEGGMSTDTQYF. The CDR3 DNA reads as TGTGCCAGCAATGAGGGAGGGATGAGCACAGATACGCAGTATTTT.

This clonotype was picked up many times. The genes are TRBV20-1 and TRBJ1-4; possibly TRBD1 for D (6 bases). The CDR3 consists of 12 residues. Per the germline V gene, CDR1 is DFQATT and CDR2 is SNEGSKA (reference sequence). CDR3 sequence (DNA): TGCACCGCGCCGGGGGCAGGCGAAAAACTGTTTTTT. It translates to CTAPGAGEKLFF.

This clonotype was seen more than once but under ten times. V and J are TRBV9 and TRBJ1-6, with 9 bases lining up with TRBD1. The CDR3 totals 14 residues. J gave up 9 bases and V 4 bases, and 5 bases lay outside the gene matches. Germline-derived CDR1 and CDR2 are SGDLS and YYNGEE. The DNA for the CDR3 is TGTGCCAGCAGCCGGGACAGGGTTTCTTCACCCCTCCACTTT. Protein sequence: CASSRDRVSSPLHF.

This clonotype has just a few counts. This chain connects TRBV3-1 to TRBJ2-7, with D perhaps TRBD2 (5 bases). V lost 5 bases and J 6 bases, leaving 20 bases between the germline ends. This CDR3 has 15 residues. The germline V gene encodes CDR1 LGHDT and CDR2 YNNKEL (reference sequence). CDR3: CASSLIPGGLSEQYF. For the CDR3, the DNA is TGTGCCAGCAGCTTAATCCCCGGAGGCCTCTCCGAGCAGTACTTC.

This chain links TRBV18 with TRBJ2-5, with 7 bases fitting TRBD1. CDR1 and CDR2 from the germline V gene are KGHSH and LQKENI. Germline trimming cut 8 bases from V and 5 bases from J; bases unmatched to any gene: 11. The CDR3 loop spans 14 amino acids. In DNA form, the CDR3 reads TGTGCCAGCACGAGAACAGGGGTCGCGGAGACCCAGTACTTC. Translating gives CASTRTGVAETQYF.

The V call is TRBV20-1, the J call TRBJ2-1; 9 bases fit TRBD2. The J segment lost 6 bases and the V segment lost 6 bases, leaving 6 bases of the junction unmatched. CDR3 length: 13 residues. The germline V gene has CDR1 DFQATT and CDR2 SNEGSKA (reference sequence). CDR3 loop: CSAWTSAGNEQFF. The CDR3 DNA reads TGCAGTGCATGGACTAGCGCCGGCAATGAGCAGTTCTTC.

There are a few counts of this clonotype. The chain recombines TRBV28 with TRBJ2-1; D gene uncertain. Germline assignment: CDR1 MDHEN and CDR2 SYDVKM. The V end was cut by 4 bases, the J end by 9 bases, with 10 bases between. CDR3 length equals 12 residues. The CDR3 coding sequence is TGTGCCAGCAGTTCCCCGGTGGGTGAGCAGTTCTTC. Amino acids: CASSSPVGEQFF.

The chain couples TRBV12-3 or TRBV12-4 to TRBJ2-3; D is undetermined. V lost 5 bases, J lost 1 base, and 13 bases lay in between. The CDR3 extends over 15 amino acids. CDR3 region: CASSGVGFRTDTQYF. The DNA for the CDR3 is TGTGCCAGCAGTGGGGTAGGGTTCCGCACAGATACGCAGTATTTT.

In its sample, this clonotype was seen a few times. The genes are TRBV12-3 or TRBV12-4 and TRBJ2-1, with TRBD1 matching 7 bases. Trimming took 3 bases from V and 10 from J; bases not matched to a gene: 9. The CDR3 consists of 14 residues. CDR3: CASSLNRQGSEQFF. DNA for the CDR3: TGTGCCAGCAGTTTGAACCGACAGGGAAGCGAGCAGTTCTTC.